This TCR beta chain derives from a study of blood T cells in healthy people across ages. The study, taken as a whole, reports: Diversity of TCR beta correlated strongly with naive T cell percentage. Naive CD4+ cells and diversity were both higher in long-lived donors than in aged donors.

It was with a sample-barcoded 5' primer and a J-beta primer mix that a second PCR of about 7 to 12 cycles was run. Template switching added a 12-random-nucleotide identifier to every cDNA molecule. One entry per CDR3 protein results from TCRdb running MiXCR on the 5' RACE reads. There are about 1.6 million distinct CDR3 sequences in the sample; about 32% occur only once, and around 11% lies in the top ten. In its sample, this clonotype was seen many times. The antigen remains unidentified. Each sample had at least 6 million PBMCs isolated. J was trimmed by 4 bases and V by 4 bases; bases with no gene match: 2. Germline CDR1 is MGHRA and CDR2 is YSYEKL. The CDR3 covers 13 residues.

The rearrangement uses TRBV4-1 and TRBJ2-5; 8 bases are a match to TRBD2. The sample consisted of blood. The receptor was isolated from a woman in her twenties or thirties in good health. The CDR3 here is CASSRGGPETQYF. In DNA form, the CDR3 reads TGCGCCAGCAGCCGCGGGGGGCCAGAGACCCAGTACTTC.